The 15 T cell receptor beta chains below all came from one sample that was sequenced in a study of cytomegalovirus exposure and HLA in healthy donors. The primer mix had 60 Vbeta and 13 Jbeta primers. Assay used: immunoSEQ multiplex PCR; TCRdb lists only in-frame clones, some missing. Among around 200,000 clones listed, roughly 79% were seen once. The sequencing input was PBMCs. The origin of the receptors is a woman between 18 and 29 years old in good health and CMV-seronegative.

The chain uses TRBV4-1 and TRBJ1-3; no reliable D call. Germline V gives CDR1 MGHRA, CDR2 YSYEKL. Trimming took off 4 bases at V and 5 bases at J, with 15 bases between the two ends. This CDR3 is built from 15 residues. CDR3 DNA: TGCGCCAGCAGCCCCGTTGCCAGGTTTAGAAACACCATATATTTT. Translation: CASSPVARFRNTIYF.

CDR3 sequence: CASSSTGDYGYTF. In nucleotides, the CDR3 is TGTGCCAGTAGCTCGACAGGGGACTATGGCTACACCTTC. The chain couples TRBV19 to TRBJ1-2; TRBD1 aligns across 8 bases. In germline, CDR1 is LNHDA, CDR2 SQIVND (reference sequence). With 6 bases clipped from V and 3 bases from J, the junction kept 3 bases outside the gene matches. The CDR3 is 13 residues long.

DNA of the CDR3: TGTGCCAGCAACAGAGAGGACAGGGGGCCTGAAAAACTGTTTTTT. Translating it yields CASNREDRGPEKLFF. The chain links TRBV28 to TRBJ1-4; 11 positions agree with TRBD1. Germline CDR1 is MDHEN and CDR2 is SYDVKM. The CDR3 covers 15 residues. Germline trimming cut 7 bases from V and 7 bases from J; bases unmatched to any gene: 8.

In its sample, this clone was seen once. V is TRBV28 and J is TRBJ2-7; 11 bases line up with TRBD1. CDR3 length: 15 residues. In germline, CDR1 is MDHEN, CDR2 SYDVKM. With V trimmed by 5 bases and J by 3 bases, 6 bases remained unmatched. In nucleotides, the CDR3 is TGTGCCAGCAGTCCGCCGGGACAGGGGGTCTACGAGCAGTACTTC. This encodes CASSPPGQGVYEQYF.

This clone turned up a few times. The J gene is TRBJ2-3, the V gene TRBV7-3; 13 bases map to TRBD2. V gave up 1 base and J gave up 5 bases; unmatched junction bases: 6. CDR3 size: 17 residues. Germline CDR1 reads SGHTA; CDR2 reads FQGTGA. The CDR3 coding sequence is TGTGCCAGCAGCTTAATCGGGACTAGCGGGGTGAGAGATACGCAGTATTTT. Its protein is CASSLIGTSGVRDTQYF.

This clone was recorded a few times. The chain is built from TRBV7-3 and TRBJ1-1; D is undetermined. The V end lost 4 bases, the J end lost 5 bases, and 11 bases lay between the germline ends. This CDR3 is built from 13 residues. Per germline, CDR1 SGHTA and CDR2 FQGTGA. DNA for the CDR3: TGTGCCAGCAGCTGGCAGCCGGAGACTGAAGCTTTCTTT. This encodes CASSWQPETEAFF.

This chain connects TRBV9 to TRBJ1-5; 10 bases are shared with TRBD1. Trimming cost V 3 bases and J 2 bases; bases outside gene matches: 8. The CDR3 has 17 residues. Germline V gene sequence: CDR1 SGDLS, CDR2 YYNGEE. The CDR3 loop reads CASSEGDRGWGNQPQHF. As DNA, the CDR3 is TGTGCCAGCAGCGAGGGGGACAGGGGCTGGGGCAATCAGCCCCAGCATTTT.

On this clone: Additional DNA sequences in this sample encode the identical CDR3. V gene TRBV9 combines with J gene TRBJ2-1; tentative D call: TRBD2 (5 bases). V was pared by 3 bases and J by 0 bases, with 10 bases between. Germline loops: CDR1 SGDLS, CDR2 YYNGEE. This CDR3 comprises 15 residues. The CDR3, as DNA: TGTGCCAGCAGCGCCAGCGGAAGCTCCTACAATGAGCAGTTCTTC. It is translated as CASSASGSSYNEQFF.

This clone was picked up a small number of times. CDR3 coding DNA: TGCAGCGTGGACAGGGTTCTTATGAACACTGAAGCTTTCTTT. Encoded protein: CSVDRVLMNTEAFF. The chain is built from TRBV29-1 and TRBJ1-1; 8 positions agree with TRBD1. CDR1 is SQVTM and CDR2 is ANQGSEA in the germline V gene. The trim removed 6 bases at V and 0 bases at J, leaving 6 bases unmatched. The CDR3 consists of 14 residues.

This sequence joins TRBV29-1 and TRBJ2-7, with TRBD1 identical over 7 bases. Germline values: CDR1 SQVTM, CDR2 ANQGSEA. The trim removed 7 bases at V and 1 base at J, leaving 1 base unmatched. This CDR3 comprises 11 residues. The CDR3 here is CSGGQSYEQYF. CDR3 DNA sequence: TGCAGCGGGGGACAGTCCTACGAGCAGTACTTC.

The V gene is TRBV4-1, the J gene TRBJ1-2; D might be TRBD1 (6 bases). Germline V lookup: CDR1 MGHRA, CDR2 YSYEKL. V lost 3 bases to trimming and J lost 0 bases, with 11 bases between them. CDR3 length equals 15 residues. This CDR3 reads CASSQRQETNYGYTF. As DNA, the CDR3 is TGCGCCAGCAGCCAGCGACAGGAAACTAACTATGGCTACACCTTC.

J is TRBJ1-6 and V is TRBV7-3, with D possibly matching TRBD1 (6 bases). The V gene lost 5 bases and the J gene lost 7 bases, with 15 bases spanning the gap. This CDR3 is built from 15 residues. From germline, CDR1 is SGHTA and CDR2 FQGTGA. CDR3 sequence: CASSQAGGRNSPLHF. The CDR3 nucleotides are TGTGCCAGCAGCCAGGCCGGGGGGCGGAATTCACCCCTCCACTTT.

The chain joins TRBV15 to TRBJ2-6; D is undetermined. V was trimmed by 3 bases and J by 1 base, leaving 19 bases between them. CDR3 length: 19 residues. Germline loops: CDR1 LNHNV, CDR2 YYDKDF (reference sequence). The CDR3: CATSSLPGAPRSGANVLTF. CDR3 nucleotide sequence: TGTGCCACCAGCAGTCTTCCAGGCGCCCCCCGTTCTGGGGCCAACGTCCTGACTTTC. Using reference TRBV15 and TRBJ2-6 for the parts outside the CDR3, the full variable domain is DAMVIQNPRYQVTQFGKPVTLSCSQTLNHNVMYWYQQKSSQAPKLLFHYYDKDFNNEADTPDNFQSRRPNTSFCFLDIRSPGLGDTAMYLCATSSLPGAPRSGANVLTFGAGSRLTVL.

The count of this clone is one. The chain has TRBV6-1 and TRBJ1-2, with 8 bases identical to TRBD1. Germline loops: CDR1 MNHNS, CDR2 SASEGT. V dropped 5 bases and J dropped 6; count of bases not matched to a gene: 8. The CDR3 has 14 amino acids. The DNA of the CDR3 is TGTGCCAGCAGTACGACAGGGGAAGTGGATGGCTACACCTTC. Translating gives CASSTTGEVDGYTF.

This clone was recorded once. V gene TRBV4-1 combines with J gene TRBJ1-6, with D unclear. Germline lookup yields CDR1 MGHRA and CDR2 YSYEKL. Deletions cut 1 base from V and 6 bases from J, with 10 bases between. This CDR3 spans 15 amino acids. This CDR3 is CASSQGMARNSPLHF. DNA of the CDR3: TGCGCCAGCAGCCAAGGCATGGCCCGTAATTCACCCCTCCACTTT.